Sequencing of this T cell receptor (beta chain) was carried out in a study of CD8+ T cells in alopecia areata. Isolated RNA was reverse transcribed into cDNA used as the sequencing template. The assay was immunoSEQ multiplex PCR, and TCRdb's table has in-frame clones only and misses some. The sample lists 200,000 or so clones; 56% were seen once. Trimming at V came to 6 bases and at J to 4 bases, leaving 8 bases not matched to a gene. The CDR3 has 15 amino acids. The V gene's germline CDR1 is MNHEY and CDR2 SMNVEV (reference sequence). The TCR originated in a human donor in good health. The J gene is TRBJ2-3, the V gene TRBV27, with TRBD2 identical over 9 bases. Sequencing was carried out using CD8+ T cells sorted from blood. DNA of the CDR3: TGTGCCAGCAGCCGAGGCGGGGGGGGAGCAGATACGCAGTATTTT. It codes for CASSRGGGGADTQYF.